A selection of T cell receptor beta chains follows, all from one sample in a study of CD8 T cells in Susac syndrome. Each CDR3 protein is one row after TCRdb ran MiXCR on the immunoSEQ multiplex PCR reads. In the table there are about 440,000 distinct CDR3 sequences, around 85% of which are singletons. Sequencing input: CD8+ T cells from PBMCs. The receptors derive from a human donor with multiple sclerosis. Both conserved end residues are part of each CDR3. D genes are given only for firm matches. Clone size, where shown, is once, few, many, or a class for clones that have expanded.

j_gene,abundance,d_gene,v_gene,CDR3nt,CDR3aa
TRBJ1-1,.,TRBD1,TRBV5-5,TGTGCCAGCAGCTTCCGTGGACAGGGGAGCTTGAACACTGAAGCTTTCTTT,CASSFRGQGSLNTEAFF
TRBJ2-7,.,.,TRBV6-1,TGTGCCAGCAGTGAATGGGAGGGGGCGAACTCATACGAGCAGTACTTC,CASSEWEGANSYEQYF
TRBJ1-5,once,TRBD1,TRBV20-1,TGCAGTGCCACCGGGACAGGGGGGTCGCAGCCCCAGCATTTT,CSATGTGGSQPQHF
TRBJ2-5,.,TRBD2,TRBV27,TGTGCCAGCAAGCGGGGGGAGGCGGAGACCCAGTACTTC,CASKRGEAETQYF
TRBJ1-1,.,.,TRBV28,TGTGCCAGCAGTTTAATAGGGGCAAACACTGAAGCTTTCTTT,CASSLIGANTEAFF
TRBJ2-7,.,TRBD1,TRBV10-3,TGTGCCTCTCAAACCGGGACAGGGGCCTACGAGCAGTACTTC,CASQTGTGAYEQYF
TRBJ1-1,.,.,TRBV30,TGTGCCTGGAGTGTAGGTTACACTGAAGCTTTCTTT,CAWSVGYTEAFF
TRBJ1-1,.,TRBD1,TRBV27,TGTGCCACCCGGACAGGGGCGAACACTGAAGCTTTCTTT,CATRTGANTEAFF
TRBJ2-1,.,TRBD2,TRBV11-2,TGTGCCAGCAGCCCCGGGACTAGCGGGGGGGATGAGCAGTTCTTC,CASSPGTSGGDEQFF
TRBJ2-1,once,TRBD2,TRBV5-6,TGTGCCAGCAGCTTTGGACTAGCGGATTTTGAATCCTACAATGAGCAGTTCTTC,CASSFGLADFESYNEQFF
TRBJ1-2,.,.,TRBV20-1,TGCAGTGCTAGGCCCATGACAGCGAACTATGGCTACACCTTC,CSARPMTANYGYTF
TRBJ2-3,.,.,TRBV3-1,TGTGCCAGCACCCGGTCCAACACAGATACGCAGTATTTT,CASTRSNTDTQYF
TRBJ2-1,.,TRBD2,TRBV20-1,TGCAGTGCGCAAAGCCCTGCTAGCGGCCTTTACAATGAGCAGTTCTTC,CSAQSPASGLYNEQFF
TRBJ2-7,.,TRBD2,TRBV27,TGTGCCAGCAGTTTATCCGGCGGGAGCGAGCAGTACTTC,CASSLSGGSEQYF
TRBJ2-1,.,TRBD2,TRBV28,TGTGCCAGCAGTTTATATCGGGGGGGTTACAATGAGCAGTTCTTC,CASSLYRGGYNEQFF
TRBJ2-3,.,.,TRBV29-1,TGCAGCGCGTGGAGGGATACGCAGTATTTT,CSAWRDTQYF
TRBJ2-2,.,TRBD1,TRBV2,TGTGCCAGCAGTGAATACGGGACAGTAAACACCGGGGAGCTGTTTTTT,CASSEYGTVNTGELFF
TRBJ2-1,.,TRBD1,TRBV7-9,TGTGCCAGCATTCCCTCCGGGACAGTCTACAATGAGCAGTTCTTC,CASIPSGTVYNEQFF
TRBJ2-1,.,TRBD1,TRBV4-1,TGCGCCAGCAGCCAAGATCCTGAAGGGGGCGACGAGCAGTTCTTC,CASSQDPEGGDEQFF
TRBJ2-1,.,.,TRBV4-1,TGCGCCAGCAGCCTTACAACTACGGAGTTGGGGAATGAGCAGTTCTTC,CASSLTTTELGNEQFF
TRBJ2-1,few,.,TRBV4-1,TGCGCCAGCAGCCAAGACGCTAGCGAAAGCTCCTACAATGAGCAGTTCTTC,CASSQDASESSYNEQFF
TRBJ1-1,.,.,TRBV27,TGTGCCAGCATAGGGGGGCTAAACACTGAAGCTTTCTTT,CASIGGLNTEAFF
TRBJ2-1,.,.,TRBV24-1,TGTGCCACCAGCCACCGGGGGCTGGGAAATGAGCAGTTCTTC,CATSHRGLGNEQFF
TRBJ1-1,few,.,TRBV25-1,TGTGCCAGCAGTGAAGGGAGGGGATCGTCCACTGAGGCTTTCTTT,CASSEGRGSSTEAFF
TRBJ1-2,.,.,TRBV30,TGTGCCTGGAGTGTACAGGCACCCTCCTATGGCTACACCTTC,CAWSVQAPSYGYTF